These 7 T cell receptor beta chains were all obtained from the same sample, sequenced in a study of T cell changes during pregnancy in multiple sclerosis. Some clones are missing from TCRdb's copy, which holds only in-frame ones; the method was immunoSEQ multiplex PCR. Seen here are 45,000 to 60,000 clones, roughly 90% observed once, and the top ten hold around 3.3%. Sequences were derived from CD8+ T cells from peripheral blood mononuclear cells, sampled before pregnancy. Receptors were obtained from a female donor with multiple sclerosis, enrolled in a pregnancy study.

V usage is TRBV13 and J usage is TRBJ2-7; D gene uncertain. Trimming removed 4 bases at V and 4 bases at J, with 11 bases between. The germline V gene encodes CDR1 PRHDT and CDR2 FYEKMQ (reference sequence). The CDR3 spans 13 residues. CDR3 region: CASSSRARYEQYF. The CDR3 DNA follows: TGTGCCAGCAGCTCTCGAGCGCGGTACGAGCAGTACTTC.

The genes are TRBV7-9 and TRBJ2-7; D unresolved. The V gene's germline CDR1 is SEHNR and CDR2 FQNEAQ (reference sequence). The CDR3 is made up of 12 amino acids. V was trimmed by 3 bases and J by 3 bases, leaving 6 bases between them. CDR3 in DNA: TGTGCCAGCAGCTTGAACTTCTACGAGCAGTACTTC. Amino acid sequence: CASSLNFYEQYF.

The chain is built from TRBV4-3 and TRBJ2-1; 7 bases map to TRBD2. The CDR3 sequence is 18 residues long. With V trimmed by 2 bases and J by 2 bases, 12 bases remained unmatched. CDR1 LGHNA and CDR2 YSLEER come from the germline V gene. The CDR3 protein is CASSQSGTSGAPYNEQFF. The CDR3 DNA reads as TGCGCCAGCAGCCAATCGGGCACCAGCGGGGCCCCCTACAATGAGCAGTTCTTC.

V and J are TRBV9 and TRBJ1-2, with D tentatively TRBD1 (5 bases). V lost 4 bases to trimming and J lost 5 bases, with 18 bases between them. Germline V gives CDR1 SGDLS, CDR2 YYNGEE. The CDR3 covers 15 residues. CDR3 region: CASSPWGKGGYGYTF. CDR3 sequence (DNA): TGTGCCAGCAGCCCATGGGGCAAGGGAGGTTATGGCTACACCTTC.

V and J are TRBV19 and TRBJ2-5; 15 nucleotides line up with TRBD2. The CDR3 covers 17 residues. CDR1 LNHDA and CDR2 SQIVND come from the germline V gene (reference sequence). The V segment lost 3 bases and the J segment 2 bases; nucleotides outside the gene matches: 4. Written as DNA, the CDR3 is TGTGCCAGTAGTATCGGGACTAGCGGGGGGCCGCAAGAGACCCAGTACTTC. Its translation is CASSIGTSGGPQETQYF.

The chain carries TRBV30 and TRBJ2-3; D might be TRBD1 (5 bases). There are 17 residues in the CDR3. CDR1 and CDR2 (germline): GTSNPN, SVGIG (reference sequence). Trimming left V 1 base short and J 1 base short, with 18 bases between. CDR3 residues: CAWSATSGRRRTDTQYF. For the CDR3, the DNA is TGTGCCTGGAGTGCGACCTCAGGGCGCCGGCGCACAGATACGCAGTATTTT.

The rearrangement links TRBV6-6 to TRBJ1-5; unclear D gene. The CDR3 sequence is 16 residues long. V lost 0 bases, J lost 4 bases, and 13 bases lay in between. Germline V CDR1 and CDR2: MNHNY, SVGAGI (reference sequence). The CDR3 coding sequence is TGTGCCAGCAGTTACTCCACAGCTCTAGCAAATCAGCCCCAGCATTTT. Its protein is CASSYSTALANQPQHF.